This T cell receptor (beta chain) was sequenced in a study of CD8+ T cells in alopecia areata. This CDR3 has 14 amino acids. V was shortened by 1 base and J by 4 bases, with 8 bases between the two germline ends. The germline CDR1 and CDR2 sequences are LNHDA and SQIVND (reference sequence). cDNA reverse transcribed from extracted RNA served as the sequencing template. Profiled with immunoSEQ multiplex PCR; TCRdb holds only in-frame clones, not every one. The data contain 4,000 to 5,000 clones, less than 95% of them singletons. Concerning this clone itself: Its antigen is still unknown.

Study-wide results and limits: Scalp and blood retained many expanded lesional clones during tofacitinib.

Treatment described: oral pan-JAK inhibitor, 5-10 mg twice daily. Samples from alopecia areata patients were lesional scalp punch biopsies and peripheral blood. This specimen was skin, taken at week 4, from a patient treated with tofacitinib. J is TRBJ2-1 and V is TRBV19; D gene uncertain. The source of this sequence is a human donor with alopecia areata. The CDR3 loop is CASSIGGNYNEQFF. CDR3 DNA: TGTGCCAGTAGTATAGGTGGGAATTACAATGAGCAGTTCTTC. Drawing the rest from reference TRBV19 and TRBJ2-1, the complete variable domain is DGGITQSPKYLFRKEGQNVTLSCEQNLNHDAMYWYRQDPGQGLRLIYYSQIVNDFQKGDIAEGYSVSREKKESFPLTVTSAQKNPTAFYLCASSIGGNYNEQFFGPGTRLTVL.